Given below is one T cell receptor beta chain in context. The antigen remains unidentified. Profiled with immunoSEQ multiplex PCR; TCRdb holds only in-frame clones, not every one. In the table there are around 66,000 clones, 93% of which are singletons. The CDR3 consists of 14 residues. Trimming stripped 6 bases from V and 2 bases from J, with 13 bases between. Germline loops: CDR1 SGHNT, CDR2 YYREEE (reference sequence). This specimen comes from a study of T cells after posttransplantation cyclophosphamide. Findings of the study overall: TRB overlap between skin or GI tissue T cells and blood was limited. Later post-transplant blood repertoires were often dominated by donor CD8+ memory clones.

This TCR derives from a woman between 25 and 40 years old in good health and a related stem cell transplant donor. The sequenced material came from PBMCs. The gene calls are TRBV5-4 and TRBJ2-3; tentatively, D is TRBD2 (6 bases). The CDR3, as DNA: TGTGCCAGCACCCCGGGGGAGAACACAGATACGCAGTATTTT. It specifies CASTPGENTDTQYF.